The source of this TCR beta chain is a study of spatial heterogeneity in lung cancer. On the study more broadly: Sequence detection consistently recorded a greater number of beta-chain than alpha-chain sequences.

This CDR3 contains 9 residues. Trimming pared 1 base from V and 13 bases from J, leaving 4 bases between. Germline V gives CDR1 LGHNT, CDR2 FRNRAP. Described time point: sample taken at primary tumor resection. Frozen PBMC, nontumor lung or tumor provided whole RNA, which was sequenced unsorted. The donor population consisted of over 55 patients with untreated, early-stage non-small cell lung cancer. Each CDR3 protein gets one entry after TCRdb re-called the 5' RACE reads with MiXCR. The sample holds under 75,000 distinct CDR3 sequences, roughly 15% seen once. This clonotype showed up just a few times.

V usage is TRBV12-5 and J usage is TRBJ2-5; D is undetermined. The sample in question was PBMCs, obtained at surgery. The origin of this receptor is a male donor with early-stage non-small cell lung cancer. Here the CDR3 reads CASGLERYF. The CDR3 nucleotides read TGTGCTAGTGGTTTGGAGCGGTACTTC.